This T cell receptor beta chain was profiled in a study of T cell changes during pregnancy in multiple sclerosis. TCRdb's table, derived via immunoSEQ multiplex PCR, lists solely in-frame clones and lacks some. This sample has over 65,000 clones, with about nine tenths found just once. This clone was seen once. The V and J ends lost 7 bases and 8 bases, in that order; junction bases with no gene match: 10. This CDR3 region has 13 residues. The germline V gene has CDR1 SQVTM and CDR2 ANQGSEA. Sequenced here: peripheral blood, sampled in the first trimester of pregnancy. The chain combines TRBV29-1 with TRBJ2-7, with 11 bases matching TRBD1. The sequence came from a female donor with multiple sclerosis, enrolled in a pregnancy study. The CDR3 bases are TGCAGCGCCTCCGGGACAGGGGGAAGGAAGCAGTACTTC. As protein: CSASGTGGRKQYF.